The 27 T cell receptor beta chains presented below share a single source sample, sequenced in a study of a mutant IDH1 vaccine in newly diagnosed glioma. The repertoire was sequenced with immunoSEQ multiplex PCR; TCRdb's copy has only in-frame clones and lacks some. In the table there are over 50,000 clones, about 81% of which are singletons. The antigens for these receptors are not known. Stated time point: week 5, during vaccination. Topical imiquimod accompanied each vaccine dose, which consisted of 300 ug of mutant IDH1 20-mer peptide. This sample comprised PBMCs, obtained from a glioma patient whose treatment included an IDH1 peptide vaccine. The receptors originated from a young man with glioma.

This clone has only one observation. The chain carries TRBV10-1 and TRBJ2-1, with 8 bases aligning to TRBD2. J was trimmed by 3 bases and V by 3 bases; bases with no gene match: 7. CDR3 length: 16 amino acids. Germline V lookup: CDR1 WNHNN, CDR2 SYGVQD (reference sequence). The CDR3 loop is CASSDAKAGVYNEQFF. In DNA, the CDR3 is TGCGCCAGCAGTGACGCCAAAGCGGGGGTCTACAATGAGCAGTTCTTC.

The V gene is TRBV6-5, the J gene TRBJ2-1; D not certain. The CDR3 covers 12 residues. Trimming removed 3 bases at V and 7 bases at J, with 7 bases between. Germline CDR1 MNHEY, CDR2 SVGAGI. The DNA of the CDR3 is TGTGCCAGCAGTTATCCCTCGAATGAGCAGTTCTTC. This translates into CASSYPSNEQFF.

The chain employs TRBV5-1 and TRBJ1-6; D might be TRBD1 (6 bases). The V and J ends lost 0 bases and 9 bases respectively, with 19 bases between them. Germline-derived CDR1 and CDR2 are SGHRS and YFSETQ. The CDR3 spans 17 residues. DNA for the CDR3: TGCGCCAGCAGCTTGGCCCACAGCGGGACGGGGGCTTCACCCCTCCACTTT. It yields the protein CASSLAHSGTGASPLHF.

The chain carries TRBV28 and TRBJ1-4; no clear D gene. Looked up from germline, CDR1 is MDHEN and CDR2 is SYDVKM. This CDR3 comprises 13 residues. The V end lost 3 bases, the J end lost 8 bases, and 10 bases lay between the germline ends. The CDR3 nucleotides are TGTGCCAGCAGTTTTCGTCTAGGAGAAAAACTGTTTTTT. Residues: CASSFRLGEKLFF.

This rearrangement joins TRBV25-1 to TRBJ2-2; TRBD1 aligns across 9 bases. With V trimmed by 3 bases and J by 3 bases, 2 bases remained unmatched. CDR3 length: 15 amino acids. The germline gives CDR1 MGHDK, CDR2 SYGVNS. The CDR3: CASSERTGDTGELFF. CDR3 DNA: TGTGCCAGCAGTGAGAGGACAGGGGACACCGGGGAGCTGTTTTTT.

This chain joins TRBV7-9 and TRBJ2-3, with 8 bases that match TRBD1. The CDR3 contains 15 residues. V lost 5 bases, J lost 4 bases, and 8 bases stayed unmatched. CDR1 is SEHNR, CDR2 FQNEAQ, per germline (reference sequence). The CDR3 is CASSATGGRSDTQYF. The CDR3 bases are TGTGCCAGCAGCGCTACAGGGGGGAGATCAGATACGCAGTATTTT.

J is TRBJ1-2 and V is TRBV7-9; D call uncertain. The germline CDR1 and CDR2 sequences are SEHNR and FQNEAQ (reference sequence). Trimming stripped 8 bases from V and 7 bases from J, with 14 bases between. This CDR3 is built from 12 residues. DNA of the CDR3: TGTGCCAGCGGATACCCCGCAACTGGCTACACCTTC. It encodes CASGYPATGYTF.

The chain links TRBV6-1 to TRBJ2-5; perhaps TRBD1 as D (6 bases). Germline values: CDR1 MNHNS, CDR2 SASEGT. CDR3 length: 17 residues. V shed 6 bases and J shed 5 bases, with 25 bases lying between them. The CDR3 DNA reads TGTGCCAGCAGCGAACGAGGGACAACCCTAGCCGTTGAGACCCAGTACTTC. Translation: CASSERGTTLAVETQYF.

The chain links TRBV5-4 to TRBJ2-7, with 7 nucleotides matching TRBD1. The CDR3 loop spans 14 amino acids. V was clipped by 4 bases and J by 4 bases; unmatched bases: 8. Germline-derived CDR1 and CDR2 are SGHNT and YYREEE (reference sequence). CDR3 protein: CASSRNRGGYEQYF. The CDR3 nucleotides are TGTGCCAGCAGCCGTAACAGGGGCGGTTACGAGCAGTACTTC.

The J gene is TRBJ2-2, the V gene TRBV7-9, with 14 bases matching TRBD2. After removal of 1 base from V and 4 bases from J, the junction contained 8 bases not matched to a gene. CDR1 and CDR2 from the germline V gene are SEHNR and FQNEAQ (reference sequence). This CDR3 has 19 residues. CDR3 region: CASSLVWTSGGTRTGELFF. The CDR3 DNA reads TGTGCCAGCAGCTTAGTCTGGACTAGCGGGGGGACCCGCACCGGGGAGCTGTTTTTT.

V gene TRBV11-1 combines with J gene TRBJ2-7; D may be TRBD1 (6 bases). The CDR3 totals 15 residues. Germline loops: CDR1 SGHAT, CDR2 FQDESV (reference sequence). Between the trimmed V and J ends, which lost 1 base and 3 bases, there was a span of 13 bases. CDR3 in amino acids: CASSLVGADDYEQYF. As DNA, the CDR3 is TGTGCCAGCAGCTTAGTGGGGGCCGATGACTACGAGCAGTACTTC.

The J gene is TRBJ2-5, the V gene TRBV7-8; D is ambiguous. The DNA end is more similar to TRBJ2-7, so the J call may be wrong. This CDR3 contains 12 residues. Germline CDR1 SGHVS, CDR2 FQNEAQ. The CDR3 loop is CASSLGPIEQYF. Written as DNA, the CDR3 is TGTGCCAGCAGCTTAGGACCGATCGAGCAGTACTTC.

The genes are TRBV4-2 and TRBJ1-2; D is unresolved. This CDR3 has 13 amino acids. The V and J ends lost 0 bases and 7 bases respectively, with 9 bases between them. CDR1 LGHNA and CDR2 YNFKEQ come from the germline V gene. DNA of the CDR3: TGTGCCAGCAGCCAAGATCAGGTTTCTGGCTACACCTTC. Translating it yields CASSQDQVSGYTF.

The chain links TRBV25-1 to TRBJ2-7, with D possibly matching TRBD1 (6 bases). The V gene lost 6 bases and the J gene lost 0 bases, with 12 bases spanning the gap. Per germline, CDR1 MGHDK and CDR2 SYGVNS. This CDR3 comprises 14 residues. CDR3 bases: TGTGCCAGCAGAATGACAGGTAGCTCCTACGAGCAGTACTTC. This encodes CASRMTGSSYEQYF.

The chain recombines TRBV27 with TRBJ2-1, with 9 bases identical to TRBD2. Per germline, CDR1 MNHEY and CDR2 SMNVEV (reference sequence). This CDR3 comprises 15 residues. Trimming removed 5 bases from V and 4 bases from J; junction bases left unmatched: 6. The CDR3 region has the DNA TGTGCCAGCAGTCCGCGACTAGCGGAGTACAATGAGCAGTTCTTC. Its protein is CASSPRLAEYNEQFF.

The gene calls are TRBV6-6 and TRBJ2-7, with 8 bases identical to TRBD1. V trimming: 7 bases; J trimming: 3 bases; junction bases outside the gene matches: 11. CDR3 length: 15 amino acids. In germline, CDR1 is MNHNY, CDR2 SVGAGI (reference sequence). The CDR3 nucleotides are TGTGCCAGCACCTCTCGGACAGGGAAAAGCTACGAGCAGTACTTC. It yields the protein CASTSRTGKSYEQYF.

The chain combines TRBV5-1 with TRBJ2-2; TRBD1 is a possible D gene (6 bases). Germline assignment: CDR1 SGHRS and CDR2 YFSETQ. Trimming cost V 4 bases and J 7 bases, with 20 bases left between them. The length of the CDR3 is 16 residues. The CDR3 sequence: CASSDTQGNLGGELFF. The CDR3 nucleotides are TGCGCCAGCAGCGACACTCAGGGGAACTTGGGCGGGGAGCTGTTTTTT.

This rearrangement joins TRBV20-1 to TRBJ2-5; TRBD1 might be the D (5 bases). With 4 bases removed from V and 4 bases from J, the gap between germline ends came to 7 bases. Germline V CDR1 and CDR2: DFQATT, SNEGSKA (reference sequence). The length of the CDR3 is 11 residues. Here the CDR3 DNA reads TGCAGTGCTAAAAGGGGAGAGACCCAGTACTTC. This translates into CSAKRGETQYF.

The rearrangement links TRBV19 to TRBJ1-5; D remains unclear. This CDR3 region has 15 residues. In germline, CDR1 is LNHDA, CDR2 SQIVND (reference sequence). Between the trimmed V and J ends, which lost 6 bases and 4 bases, there was a span of 16 bases. The CDR3 sequence is CASRSAIRANQPQHF. CDR3 DNA sequence: TGTGCCAGTAGATCCGCCATTAGGGCAAATCAGCCCCAGCATTTT.

By share, this clone counts as medium-sized. V gene TRBV6-4 combines with J gene TRBJ2-2, with no clear D. Germline CDR1 MRHNA, CDR2 SNTAGT. This CDR3 is built from 13 residues. Trimming removed 2 bases from V and 3 bases from J, with 4 bases in between. This CDR3 is CASSDRDTGELFF. The CDR3 DNA reads as TGTGCCAGCAGTGACAGGGACACCGGGGAGCTGTTTTTT.

This sequence joins TRBV30 and TRBJ2-3, with D unresolved. This CDR3 spans 13 amino acids. With 3 bases removed from V and 2 bases from J, the gap between germline ends came to 9 bases. Germline-derived CDR1 and CDR2 are GTSNPN and SVGIG (reference sequence). This CDR3 is CAWRLEFTDTQYF. The CDR3 DNA reads TGTGCCTGGAGGCTGGAATTCACAGATACGCAGTATTTT.

The CDR3 region is CASSLETGRIWTEAFF. The CDR3 region has the DNA TGTGCCAGCAGCTTGGAAACAGGGAGGATATGGACTGAAGCTTTCTTT. The rearrangement uses TRBV5-6 and TRBJ1-1, with a possible D match to TRBD1 (6 bases). The length of the CDR3 is 16 residues. Per the germline V gene, CDR1 is SGHDT and CDR2 is YYEEEE. Trimming pared 0 bases from V and 5 bases from J, leaving 17 bases between.

This chain links TRBV7-6 with TRBJ2-7; D may be TRBD2 (6 bases). Germline CDR1 reads SGHVS; CDR2 reads FNYEAQ. V lost 5 bases, J lost 5 bases, and 16 bases lay in between. This CDR3 region has 14 residues. DNA for the CDR3: TGTGCCAGCAGCACACTTACTAGCAGAGACGAGCAGTACTTC. Translation gives CASSTLTSRDEQYF.

J is TRBJ1-6 and V is TRBV28; D is undetermined. Trimming left V 6 bases short and J 8 bases short, with 8 bases between. The CDR3 has 12 residues. Per the germline V gene, CDR1 is MDHEN and CDR2 is SYDVKM. The CDR3 region has the DNA TGTGCCAGCAGCGGGGAGGATTCACCCCTCCACTTT. Residues: CASSGEDSPLHF.

This clone was seen a few times. CDR3 in amino acids: CASSEAFLTEAFF. The CDR3 coding sequence is TGTGCCAGCAGTGAAGCCTTCCTCACTGAAGCTTTCTTT. The chain employs TRBV6-1 and TRBJ1-1; D is undetermined. The CDR3 length is 13 residues. Trimming took off 0 bases at V and 4 bases at J, with 6 bases between the two ends. Germline V gene sequence: CDR1 MNHNS, CDR2 SASEGT.

V gene TRBV29-1 combines with J gene TRBJ1-2; perhaps TRBD1 as D (6 bases). CDR3 length: 13 amino acids. Trimming pared 5 bases from V and 2 bases from J, leaving 12 bases between. Germline loops: CDR1 SQVTM, CDR2 ANQGSEA. This CDR3 reads CSVIRQENYGYTF. DNA for the CDR3: TGCAGCGTTATCCGACAGGAGAACTATGGCTACACCTTC.

The gene calls are TRBV5-6 and TRBJ2-5, with D perhaps TRBD1 (6 bases). V was pared by 1 base and J by 7 bases, with 20 bases between. CDR3 length equals 16 residues. Germline lookup yields CDR1 SGHDT and CDR2 YYEEEE. The CDR3 is CASSLPPDSIPRTQYF. The CDR3 DNA sequence: TGTGCCAGCAGCTTGCCGCCGGACAGCATCCCGAGGACCCAGTACTTC.